The 14 T cell receptor beta chains in this list originate from one sample, sequenced in a study of beta chain features in type 1 diabetes. Sequencing targeted expressed TCRB transcripts, as all isolated RNA had been reverse transcribed. Sequencing was performed with immunoSEQ multiplex PCR; in TCRdb, only in-frame clones are kept and a portion is missing. The sample yields 310,000 or so clones, 8% seen once. The sample taken for sequencing was central memory CD4+ T cells from blood. The receptors shown here come from a woman younger than 30 in good health.

Points on this clone: The same CDR3 can be traced to other DNA sequences in this sample. The rearrangement joins TRBV7-2 to TRBJ2-1; 8 bases line up with TRBD2. J lost 3 bases, V lost 1 base, and 2 bases had no gene match. Germline loops: CDR1 SGHTA, CDR2 FQGNSA. This CDR3 is 15 amino acids long. The CDR3 coding sequence is TGTGCCAGCAGCTTAGGTAGCGGGAACTACAATGAGCAGTTCTTC. It is translated as CASSLGSGNYNEQFF.

This clone has more than one count but fewer than ten. The chain carries TRBV6-5 and TRBJ1-1; D might be TRBD1 (5 bases). Looked up from germline, CDR1 is MNHEY and CDR2 is SVGAGI. V lost 6 bases to trimming and J lost 0 bases, with 11 bases between them. CDR3 length equals 14 residues. This CDR3 is CASSRTQLNTEAFF. The CDR3 bases are TGTGCCAGCAGCCGGACACAATTGAACACTGAAGCTTTCTTT.

This clone was seen a few times. The chain couples TRBV7-9 to TRBJ2-3, with 14 bases aligning to TRBD2. The trim removed 5 bases at V and 7 bases at J, leaving 11 bases unmatched. This CDR3 has 17 residues. Germline V gives CDR1 SEHNR, CDR2 FQNEAQ (reference sequence). The CDR3 reads CASSLHTGTSGSYTQYF. CDR3 nucleotides: TGTGCCAGCAGCCTACACACCGGGACTAGCGGGAGTTATACGCAGTATTTT. Full variable domain (outside the CDR3, taken from reference TRBV7-9 and TRBJ2-3): DTGVSQNPRHKITKRGQNVTFRCDPISEHNRLYWYRQTLGQGPEFLTYFQNEAQLEKSRLLSDRFSAERPKGSFSTLEIQRTEQGDSAMYLCASSLHTGTSGSYTQYFGPGTRLTVL.

In this sample, this clone turned up a few times. The gene calls are TRBV7-3 and TRBJ1-1; D is unclear. This CDR3 spans 13 amino acids. Trimming removed 6 bases from V and 3 bases from J, with 11 bases in between. Germline V lookup: CDR1 SGHTA, CDR2 FQGTGA. The CDR3 nucleotides are TGTGCCAGCAGACGAACTAGTGACACTGAAGCTTTCTTT. Amino acids: CASRRTSDTEAFF.

V is TRBV10-1 and J is TRBJ1-1; D is uncertain. Germline V lookup: CDR1 WNHNN, CDR2 SYGVQD (reference sequence). The V and J ends lost 4 bases and 11 bases respectively, with 5 bases between them. This CDR3 has 9 residues. Here the CDR3 DNA reads TGCGCCAGCAGTGCAAAGGCTTTCTTT. Its protein is CASSAKAFF.

This clone was seen a handful of times. This sequence joins TRBV13 and TRBJ2-7; TRBD1 agrees at 8 bases. Germline V gene data show CDR1 as PRHDT and CDR2 as FYEKMQ (reference sequence). CDR3 length: 15 amino acids. V lost 5 bases, J lost 0 bases, and 6 bases stayed unmatched. In nucleotides, the CDR3 is TGTGCCAGCAGCCTACTCGGGACAGGCTCCTACGAGCAGTACTTC. Translated, it gives CASSLLGTGSYEQYF.

The chain links TRBV27 to TRBJ2-5; 8 positions agree with TRBD2. This CDR3 is 19 amino acids long. Germline assignment: CDR1 MNHEY and CDR2 SMNVEV (reference sequence). V dropped 3 bases and J dropped 0; count of bases not matched to a gene: 15. The CDR3 nucleotides read TGTGCCAGCAGTTTCAACCGTAGGACTAGCACAGAGTACCAAGAGACCCAGTACTTC. It is translated as CASSFNRRTSTEYQETQYF.

The chain carries TRBV11-3 and TRBJ2-7; tentative D call: TRBD1 (7 bases). The CDR3 length is 13 residues. Germline V gene data show CDR1 as SGHNT and CDR2 as YENEEA. V lost 3 bases and J lost 4, with 10 bases in between. This chain's CDR3 is CASSFAGGYEQYF. Written as DNA, the CDR3 is TGTGCCAGCAGCTTCGCAGGGGGGTACGAGCAGTACTTC.

In the case of this clone: Compared with germline, one end of the junction differs, possibly owing to a read error. This sequence joins TRBV19 and TRBJ1-5; D is unresolved. Germline lookup yields CDR1 LNHDA and CDR2 SQIVND (reference sequence). CDR3 length equals 11 residues. The CDR3 loop is CASGMNQPQHF. CDR3 bases: TGTGCCAGTGGTATGAATCAGCCCCAGCATTTT.

This clone was observed a few times. J is TRBJ1-2 and V is TRBV10-3; D is uncertain. V was trimmed by 0 bases and J by 5 bases, leaving 10 bases between them. Germline assignment: CDR1 ENHRY and CDR2 SYGVKD. This CDR3 contains 14 residues. The CDR3 sequence is CAISESRGGYGYTF. CDR3 in DNA: TGTGCCATCAGTGAGTCTCGGGGAGGGTATGGCTACACCTTC.

In this sample, this clone turned up a few times. The V gene is TRBV18, the J gene TRBJ2-2; D is unclear. V lost 3 bases and J 5 bases, leaving 10 bases between the germline ends. Germline V gene lookup returns CDR1 KGHSH and CDR2 LQKENI. The CDR3 has 14 residues. The chain's CDR3 is CASSPPPGTGELFF. CDR3 DNA: TGTGCCAGCTCACCTCCGCCTGGTACCGGGGAGCTGTTTTTT.

This clone occurred a few times. This chain uses TRBV28 with TRBJ2-7; 7 nucleotides align to TRBD1. Trimming cost V 5 bases and J 6 bases; bases outside gene matches: 4. Germline loops: CDR1 MDHEN, CDR2 SYDVKM. This CDR3 spans 12 amino acids. The CDR3 loop is CASSHNRGEQYF. DNA of the CDR3: TGTGCCAGCAGTCATAACAGGGGCGAGCAGTACTTC.

This chain uses TRBV28 with TRBJ1-3; D gene uncertain. The CDR3 has 14 residues. Trimming removed 3 bases at V and 3 bases at J, with 9 bases between. Germline V CDR1 and CDR2: MDHEN, SYDVKM. The CDR3 reads CASSFKGGGNTIYF. The CDR3 bases are TGTGCCAGCAGTTTTAAGGGAGGTGGAAACACCATATATTTT.

This clone was counted a few times. The chain employs TRBV5-1 and TRBJ2-1; TRBD1 might be the D (6 bases). Trimming cost V 0 bases and J 9 bases, with 10 bases left between them. CDR1 is SGHRS, CDR2 YFSETQ, per germline. The CDR3 has 13 amino acids. The CDR3 sequence: CASSLVLGGEQFF. The CDR3 DNA is TGCGCCAGCAGCTTGGTTCTAGGGGGTGAGCAGTTCTTC.